One sample yielded the 7 T cell receptor beta chains listed below, sequenced in a study of T cell responses to AZD1222 COVID-19 vaccine (dated by TCRdb to the early 2020s). The time point label corresponds to: about 28 days (+/-7) after the second vaccine dose. The library relied on the immunoSEQ multiplex PCR assay. In its TCRdb copy, this immuneACCESS table keeps in-frame sequences only and misses some clones. Where compared with another copy, unresolved V genes explain less than half of these, and the others have no known cause. This sample is represented by about 110,000 clones; roughly 92% of them were singletons. In total, the top ten clones hold 2% to 2.5% of the sample. This material consisted of peripheral blood, taken 28 days after the second AZD1222 dose. The receptors were gathered from an adult who received the AZD1222 COVID-19 vaccine.

This clone was seen once. This rearrangement joins TRBV9 to TRBJ2-3, with 8 bases aligning to TRBD1. The CDR3 spans 15 residues. J gave up 2 bases and V 5 bases, and 7 bases lay outside the gene matches. Germline-derived CDR1 and CDR2 are SGDLS and YYNGEE. The CDR3 DNA reads as TGTGCCAGCAGGGAGACAGGGGACCCCACAGATACGCAGTATTTT. Amino acid sequence: CASRETGDPTDTQYF.

On this clone itself: Other DNA sequences in this sample translate to the same CDR3. The chain links TRBV19 to TRBJ1-2; 7 bases agree with TRBD1. J gave up 3 bases and V 6 bases, and 4 bases lay outside the gene matches. The CDR3 contains 13 residues. Per the germline V gene, CDR1 is LNHDA and CDR2 is SQIVND (reference sequence). This CDR3 reads CASSPTGDYGYTF. CDR3 DNA: TGTGCCAGTAGCCCTACAGGGGACTATGGCTACACCTTC.

This chain uses TRBV19 with TRBJ1-1; tentatively, D is TRBD1 (5 bases). The CDR3 spans 13 residues. Germline lookup yields CDR1 LNHDA and CDR2 SQIVND (reference sequence). Between the trimmed V and J ends, which lost 3 bases and 4 bases, there was a span of 9 bases. CDR3 DNA sequence: TGTGCCAGTAGTATGGAGGGGCGCACTGAAGCTTTCTTT. Protein product: CASSMEGRTEAFF. The entire variable domain, with the rest obtained from reference TRBV19 and TRBJ1-1, is as follows: DGGITQSPKYLFRKEGQNVTLSCEQNLNHDAMYWYRQDPGQGLRLIYYSQIVNDFQKGDIAEGYSVSREKKESFPLTVTSAQKNPTAFYLCASSMEGRTEAFFGQGTRLTVV.

This chain connects TRBV5-1 to TRBJ1-1; D is possibly TRBD1 (5 bases). V was shortened by 4 bases and J by 3 bases, with 13 bases between the two germline ends. CDR3 length: 14 amino acids. The germline V gene encodes CDR1 SGHRS and CDR2 YFSETQ. The CDR3 region has the DNA TGCGCCAGCAGCATCGCCGGGACTCACACTGAAGCTTTCTTT. Protein sequence: CASSIAGTHTEAFF.

The chain combines TRBV5-5 with TRBJ1-5; possible D gene TRBD1, 5 bases. Germline values: CDR1 SGHKS, CDR2 YYEKEE (reference sequence). Trimming took off 4 bases at V and 5 bases at J, with 16 bases between the two ends. The CDR3 runs 15 residues. This CDR3 reads CASSRSRGGDQPQHF. The CDR3 DNA is TGTGCCAGCAGCAGATCTAGGGGAGGCGATCAGCCCCAGCATTTT. Full variable domain (missing parts from reference TRBV5-5 and TRBJ1-5): DAGVTQSPTHLIKTRGQQVTLRCSPISGHKSVSWYQQVLGQGPQFIFQYYEKEERGRGNFPDRFSARQFPNYSSELNVNALLLGDSALYLCASSRSRGGDQPQHFGDGTRLSIL.

V gene TRBV19 combines with J gene TRBJ1-5, with TRBD1 matching 7 bases. V shed 5 bases, J shed 4 bases, and the junction held 14 bases outside the gene matches. Germline-derived CDR1 and CDR2 are LNHDA and SQIVND (reference sequence). The CDR3 spans 17 residues. The CDR3 sequence: CASSASQGKGRNQPQHF. As DNA, the CDR3 is TGTGCCAGTAGTGCCTCACAGGGGAAGGGGCGGAATCAGCCCCAGCATTTT.

V is TRBV10-3 and J is TRBJ2-3; tentatively, D is TRBD2 (6 bases). The CDR3 has 13 residues. Trimming pared 6 bases from V and 2 bases from J, leaving 9 bases between. The germline V gene encodes CDR1 ENHRY and CDR2 SYGVKD. In DNA, the CDR3 is TGTGCCATCAGGGGACTGATCACAGATACGCAGTATTTT. Translating gives CAIRGLITDTQYF.